This T cell receptor beta chain was identified during a study of T cells in Graves' hyperthyroidism and ophthalmopathy. On the study more broadly: Peripheral blood draws took place at initial diagnosis, ahead of any treatment.

Study observations and caveats: A 13 V-J signature model discriminated ophthalmopathy versus stable hyperthyroidism.

Concerning this clonotype itself: Its cognate antigen is unknown.

The blood sample dates from first hyperthyroidism diagnosis, preceding any ophthalmopathy symptoms. J was trimmed by 13 bases and V by 5 bases; bases with no gene match: 11. Germline V gene lookup returns CDR1 LNHNV and CDR2 YYDKDF (reference sequence). The length of the CDR3 is 14 residues. TCR beta CDR3 sequences were amplified from RNA transcripts. In the first-round RT-PCR of the TCR CDR3, the HTBI primer set was used. TCRdb re-called the multiplex PCR reads with MiXCR, one entry per CDR3 protein. Here the sample spans 150,000 to 200,000 distinct CDR3 sequences, roughly 10% being singletons. V and J are TRBV15 and TRBJ1-6, with 7 bases lining up with TRBD1. The TCR was taken from a woman aged 18-30 years with Graves' hyperthyroidism that later progressed to Graves' ophthalmopathy. Sequenced sample: blood. CDR3 DNA: TGTGCCACCAGCGGCCGTCGGGACAGTCCTCCCCTCCACTTT. Residues: CATSGRRDSPPLHF.